This T cell receptor beta chain came from a study of blood T cell repertoires in COVID-19. For the study at large: The United States, Italy and Spain were the sources of the acute and convalescent COVID-19 samples. From T cells, B-cell-depleted T cells, or PBMCs came the material, which was cDNA or gDNA.

In the original workflow: Reference gene primer amplification yielded estimated nucleated cell counts. Some clones are missing from TCRdb's copy, which holds only in-frame ones; the method was immunoSEQ multiplex PCR. D and trimming come from the DNA, and the V and J calls and clone size come from that table. The sample records some 320,000 clones, over 75% being singletons. This CDR3 contains 16 residues. The V gene's germline CDR1 is LGHNA and CDR2 YNFKEQ. The V end lost 5 bases, the J end lost 8 bases, and 22 bases lay between the germline ends. The chain uses TRBV4-2 and TRBJ2-1, with TRBD2 as a possible D gene (5 bases). The origin of this receptor is a human donor in a cohort sampled during active COVID-19. Sequencing was performed on peripheral blood. The CDR3 nucleotides read TGTGCCAGCAGCGACATCACCGGGAACGCAGGAGATGAGCAGTTCTTC. It translates to CASSDITGNAGDEQFF.